The TCR beta chain under discussion was sequenced for a study of cytomegalovirus exposure and HLA in healthy donors. Donors consisted of healthy bone marrow donors. This PCR relied on a set of 60 Vbeta primers and 13 Jbeta primers. TCRdb's table, derived via immunoSEQ multiplex PCR, lists solely in-frame clones and lacks some. The sample contains fewer than 200,000 clones, around 79% of which appear only once. Trimming shortened V by 4 bases and J by 8 bases, and 15 bases separated the two germline ends. Germline V lookup: CDR1 SGHRS, CDR2 YFSETQ. The CDR3 loop spans 13 amino acids. Sequenced input: PBMCs. This TCR derives from a man aged 18 to 29 in good health and CMV-seronegative. The chain joins TRBV5-1 to TRBJ1-1, with unresolved D. CDR3 sequence: CASSEGRRREAFF. CDR3 nucleotide sequence: TGCGCCAGCAGCGAGGGCAGGCGAAGAGAAGCTTTCTTT.